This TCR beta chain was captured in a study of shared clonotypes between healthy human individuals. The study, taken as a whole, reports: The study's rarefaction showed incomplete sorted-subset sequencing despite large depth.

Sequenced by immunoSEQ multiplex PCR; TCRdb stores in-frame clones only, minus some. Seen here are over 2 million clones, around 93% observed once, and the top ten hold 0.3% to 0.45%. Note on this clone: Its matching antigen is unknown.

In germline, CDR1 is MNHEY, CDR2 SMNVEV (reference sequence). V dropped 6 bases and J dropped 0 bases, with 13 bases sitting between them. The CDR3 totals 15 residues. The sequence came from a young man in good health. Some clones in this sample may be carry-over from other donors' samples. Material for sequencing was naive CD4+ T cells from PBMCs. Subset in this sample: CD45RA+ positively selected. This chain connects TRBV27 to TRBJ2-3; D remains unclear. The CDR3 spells CASRPAGRSTDTQYF. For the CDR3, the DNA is TGTGCCAGCAGACCTGCAGGTCGGAGCACAGATACGCAGTATTTT.